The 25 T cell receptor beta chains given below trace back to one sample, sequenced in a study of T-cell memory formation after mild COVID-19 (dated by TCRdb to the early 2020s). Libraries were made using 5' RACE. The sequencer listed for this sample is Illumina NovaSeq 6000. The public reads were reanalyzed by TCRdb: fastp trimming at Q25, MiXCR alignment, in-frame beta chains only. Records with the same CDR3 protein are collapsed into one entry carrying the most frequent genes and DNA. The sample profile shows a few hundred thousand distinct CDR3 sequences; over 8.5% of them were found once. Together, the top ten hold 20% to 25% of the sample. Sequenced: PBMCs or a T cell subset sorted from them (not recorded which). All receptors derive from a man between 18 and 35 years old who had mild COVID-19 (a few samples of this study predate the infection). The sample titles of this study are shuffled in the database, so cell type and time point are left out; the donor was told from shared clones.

The CDR3 region is CASSETVVTEAFF. As DNA, the CDR3 is TGTGCCAGCAGTGAGACGGTGGTCACTGAAGCTTTCTTT. The chain combines TRBV2 with TRBJ1-1; D remains unclear. V lost 3 bases, J lost 4 bases, and 9 bases lay in between. Germline V CDR1 and CDR2: SNHLY, FYNNEI. The CDR3 is made up of 13 amino acids.

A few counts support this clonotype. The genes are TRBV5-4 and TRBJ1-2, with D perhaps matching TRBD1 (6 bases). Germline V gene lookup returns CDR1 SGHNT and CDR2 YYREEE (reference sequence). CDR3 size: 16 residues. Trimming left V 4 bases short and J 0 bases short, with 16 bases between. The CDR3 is CASSLTEYRANYGYTF. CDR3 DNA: TGTGCCAGCAGCCTTACCGAGTACAGGGCTAACTATGGCTACACCTTC.

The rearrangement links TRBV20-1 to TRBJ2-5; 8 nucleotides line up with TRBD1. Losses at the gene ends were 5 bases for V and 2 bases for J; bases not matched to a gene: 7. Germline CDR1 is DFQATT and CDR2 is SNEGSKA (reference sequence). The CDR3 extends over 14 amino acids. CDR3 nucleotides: TGCAGTGCTGAGGACAGGGCGTCGCAAGAGACCCAGTACTTC. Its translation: CSAEDRASQETQYF.

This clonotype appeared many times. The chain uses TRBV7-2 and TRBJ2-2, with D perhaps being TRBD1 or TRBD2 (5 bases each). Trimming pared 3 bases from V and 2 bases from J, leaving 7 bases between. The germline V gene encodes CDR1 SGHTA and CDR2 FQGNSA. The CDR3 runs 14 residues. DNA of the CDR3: TGTGCCAGCAGCTTGGGACGCAACACCGGGGAGCTGTTTTTT. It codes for CASSLGRNTGELFF. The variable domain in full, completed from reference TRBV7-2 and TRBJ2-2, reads GAGVSQSPSNKVTEKGKDVELRCDPISGHTALYWYRQSLGQGLEFLIYFQGNSAPDKSGLPSDRFSAERTGGSVSTLTIQRTQQEDSAVYLCASSLGRNTGELFFGEGSRLTVL.

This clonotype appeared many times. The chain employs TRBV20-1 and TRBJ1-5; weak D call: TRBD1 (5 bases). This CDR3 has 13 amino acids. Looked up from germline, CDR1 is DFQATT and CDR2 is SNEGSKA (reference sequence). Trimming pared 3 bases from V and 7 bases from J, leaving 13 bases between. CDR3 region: CSASSRVGQPQHF. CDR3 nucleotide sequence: TGCAGTGCTAGTAGCAGGGTTGGGCAGCCCCAGCATTTT.

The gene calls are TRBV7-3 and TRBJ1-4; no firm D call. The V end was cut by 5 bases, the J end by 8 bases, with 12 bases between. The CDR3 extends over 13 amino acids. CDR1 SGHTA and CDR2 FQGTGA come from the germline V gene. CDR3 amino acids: CASSRARGEKLFF. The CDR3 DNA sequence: TGTGCCAGCAGCCGCGCGCGGGGAGAAAAACTGTTTTTT.

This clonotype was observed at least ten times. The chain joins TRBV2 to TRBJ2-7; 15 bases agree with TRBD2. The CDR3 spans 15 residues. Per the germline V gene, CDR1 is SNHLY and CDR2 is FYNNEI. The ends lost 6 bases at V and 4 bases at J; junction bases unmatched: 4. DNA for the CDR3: TGTGCCAGCAGCGGGACTAGCGGGGGGCGGTACGAGCAGTACGTC. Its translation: CASSGTSGGRYEQYV.

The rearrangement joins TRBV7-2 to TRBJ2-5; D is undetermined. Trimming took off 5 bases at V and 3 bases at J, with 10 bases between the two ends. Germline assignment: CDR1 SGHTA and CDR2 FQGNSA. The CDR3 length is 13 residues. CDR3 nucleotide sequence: TGTGCCAGCAGCCGACCGATAGAAGAGACCCAGTACTTC. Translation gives CASSRPIEETQYF.

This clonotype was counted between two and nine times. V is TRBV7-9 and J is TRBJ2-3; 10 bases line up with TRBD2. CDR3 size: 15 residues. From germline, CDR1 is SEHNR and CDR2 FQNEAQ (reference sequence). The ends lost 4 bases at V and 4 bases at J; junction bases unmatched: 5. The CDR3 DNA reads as TGTGCCAGCAGCTCCCTCCTAGCGGGGGCAGATACGCAGTATTTT. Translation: CASSSLLAGADTQYF.

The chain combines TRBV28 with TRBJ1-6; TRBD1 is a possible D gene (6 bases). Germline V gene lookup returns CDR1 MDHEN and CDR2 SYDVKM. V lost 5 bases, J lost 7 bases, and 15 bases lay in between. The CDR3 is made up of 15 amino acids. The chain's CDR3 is CASSLDRPGNSPLHF. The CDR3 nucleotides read TGTGCCAGCAGTCTCGACAGGCCCGGCAATTCACCCCTCCACTTT.

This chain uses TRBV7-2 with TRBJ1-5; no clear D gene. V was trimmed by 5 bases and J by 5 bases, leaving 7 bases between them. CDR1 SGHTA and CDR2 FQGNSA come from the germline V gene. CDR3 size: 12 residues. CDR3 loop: CASSLVDQPQHF. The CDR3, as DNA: TGTGCCAGCAGCCTCGTCGATCAGCCCCAGCATTTT.

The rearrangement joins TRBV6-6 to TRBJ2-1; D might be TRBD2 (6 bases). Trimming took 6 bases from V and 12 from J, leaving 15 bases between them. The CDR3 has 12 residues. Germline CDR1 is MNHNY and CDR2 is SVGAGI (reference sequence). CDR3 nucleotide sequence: TGTGCCAGCAGCGTTGGGGGGTCAGGGCAGTTCTTC. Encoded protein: CASSVGGSGQFF.

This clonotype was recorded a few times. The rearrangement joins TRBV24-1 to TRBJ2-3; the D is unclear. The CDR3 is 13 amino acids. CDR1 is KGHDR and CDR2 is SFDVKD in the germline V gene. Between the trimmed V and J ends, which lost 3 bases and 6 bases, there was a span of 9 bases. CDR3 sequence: CATSDIRWDTQYF. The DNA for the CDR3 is TGTGCCACCAGTGATATCAGGTGGGATACGCAGTATTTT.

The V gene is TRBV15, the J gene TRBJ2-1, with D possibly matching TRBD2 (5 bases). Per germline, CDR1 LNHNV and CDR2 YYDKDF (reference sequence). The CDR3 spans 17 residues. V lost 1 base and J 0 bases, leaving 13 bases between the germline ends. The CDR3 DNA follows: TGTGCCACCAGCAGAGTACCGGGATCCAGCTCCTACAATGAGCAGTTCTTC. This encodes CATSRVPGSSSYNEQFF.

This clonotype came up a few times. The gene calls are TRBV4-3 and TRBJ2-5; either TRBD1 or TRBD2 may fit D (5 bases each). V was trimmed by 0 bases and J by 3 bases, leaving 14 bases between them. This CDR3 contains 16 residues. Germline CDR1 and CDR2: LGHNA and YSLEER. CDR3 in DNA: TGCGCCAGCAGCCAAGAAGCGAGGGTCAGGGAAGAGACCCAGTACTTC. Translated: CASSQEARVREETQYF.

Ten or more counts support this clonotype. The CDR3 protein is CASSLGAYNEQFF. The CDR3 DNA follows: TGTGCCAGCAGCCTCGGGGCCTACAATGAGCAGTTCTTC. V is TRBV7-2 and J is TRBJ2-1, with D perhaps TRBD2 (5 bases). The germline V gene has CDR1 SGHTA and CDR2 FQGNSA. The CDR3 runs 13 residues. Trimming shortened V by 5 bases and J by 2 bases, and 7 bases separated the two germline ends.

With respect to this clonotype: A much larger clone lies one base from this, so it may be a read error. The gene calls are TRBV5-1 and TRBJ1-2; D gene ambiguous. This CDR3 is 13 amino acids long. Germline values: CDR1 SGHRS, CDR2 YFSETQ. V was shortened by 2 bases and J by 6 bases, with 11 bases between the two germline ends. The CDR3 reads CASSLSGSDGYTF. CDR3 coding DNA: TGCGCCAGCAGCTTAAGCGGCAGTGATGGCTACACCTTC.

CDR3 nucleotide sequence: TGCAGTGCTAGAGGGTCCCGAGGGGCAAATGAGCAGTTCTTC. Protein product: CSARGSRGANEQFF. The chain recombines TRBV20-1 with TRBJ2-1; the D gene could be TRBD1 or TRBD2 (5 bases each). The V and J ends lost 1 base and 7 bases respectively, with 14 bases between them. The length of the CDR3 is 14 residues. Germline CDR1 DFQATT, CDR2 SNEGSKA (reference sequence).

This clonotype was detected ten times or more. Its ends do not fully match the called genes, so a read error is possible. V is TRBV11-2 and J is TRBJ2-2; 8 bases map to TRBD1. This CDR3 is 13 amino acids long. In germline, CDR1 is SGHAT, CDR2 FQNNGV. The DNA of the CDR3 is TGTGCCACCTGGACAGGGAACATCGGGGAGCTGTTTTTT. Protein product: CATWTGNIGELFF.

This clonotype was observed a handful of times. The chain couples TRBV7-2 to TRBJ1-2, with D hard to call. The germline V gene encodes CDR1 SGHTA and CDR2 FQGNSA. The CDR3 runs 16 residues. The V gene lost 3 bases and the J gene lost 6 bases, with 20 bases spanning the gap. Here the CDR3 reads CASSLQSMRRGNGYTF. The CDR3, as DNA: TGTGCCAGCAGCTTGCAGTCAATGAGGCGGGGAAATGGCTACACCTTC. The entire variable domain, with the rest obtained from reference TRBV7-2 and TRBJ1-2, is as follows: GAGVSQSPSNKVTEKGKDVELRCDPISGHTALYWYRQSLGQGLEFLIYFQGNSAPDKSGLPSDRFSAERTGGSVSTLTIQRTQQEDSAVYLCASSLQSMRRGNGYTFGSGTRLTVV.

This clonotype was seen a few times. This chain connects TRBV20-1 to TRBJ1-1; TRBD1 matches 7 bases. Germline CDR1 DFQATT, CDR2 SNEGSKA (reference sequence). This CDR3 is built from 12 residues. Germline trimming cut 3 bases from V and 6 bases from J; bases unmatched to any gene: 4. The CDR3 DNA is TGCAGTGCTAGCCGACAGGGTGCTGAAGCTTTCTTT. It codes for CSASRQGAEAFF.

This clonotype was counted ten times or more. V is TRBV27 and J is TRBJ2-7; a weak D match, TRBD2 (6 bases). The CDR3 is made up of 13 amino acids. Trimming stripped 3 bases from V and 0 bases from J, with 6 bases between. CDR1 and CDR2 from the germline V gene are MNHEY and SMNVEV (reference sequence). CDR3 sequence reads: CASSLGLSYEQYV. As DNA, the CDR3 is TGTGCCAGCAGTTTGGGACTCTCCTACGAGCAGTACGTC.

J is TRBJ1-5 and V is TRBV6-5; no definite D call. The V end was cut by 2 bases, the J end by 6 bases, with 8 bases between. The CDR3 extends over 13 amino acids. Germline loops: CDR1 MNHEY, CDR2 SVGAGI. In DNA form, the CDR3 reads TGTGCCAGCAGTTACACCAAGGGTCAGCCCCAGCATTTT. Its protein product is CASSYTKGQPQHF.

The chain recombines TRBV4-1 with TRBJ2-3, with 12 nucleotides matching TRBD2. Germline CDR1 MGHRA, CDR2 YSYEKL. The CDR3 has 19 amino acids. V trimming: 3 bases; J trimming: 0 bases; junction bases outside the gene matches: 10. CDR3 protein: CASSQILAGGPLSTDTQYF. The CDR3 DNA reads TGCGCCAGCAGCCAGATCCTAGCGGGGGGGCCCCTTAGCACAGATACGCAGTATTTT.

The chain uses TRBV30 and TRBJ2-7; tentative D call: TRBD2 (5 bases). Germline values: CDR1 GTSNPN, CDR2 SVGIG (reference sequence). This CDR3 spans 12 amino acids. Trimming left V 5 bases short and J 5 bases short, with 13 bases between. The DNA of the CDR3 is TGTGCCTGGGACGGACTGATGGACGAGCAGTACTTC. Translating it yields CAWDGLMDEQYF.